Sequencing of this T cell receptor beta chain was carried out in a study of graft-versus-host responses after intestinal transplantation. At the level of the study: Every one of the recipients received anti-thymocyte globulin induction and afterwards took tacrolimus and steroids for about 3 years.

As to this clone: Its antigen is not known.

Study results and limitations: GvH clonotypes were identified within recipient marrow, with a subset emerging first in ileum or blood.

Germline lookup yields CDR1 SEHNR and CDR2 FQNEAQ (reference sequence). There are 12 residues in the CDR3. Trimming took 2 bases from V and 7 from J, leaving 5 bases between them. Some clones are missing from TCRdb's copy, which holds only in-frame ones; the method was immunoSEQ multiplex PCR. This table has about 90,000 clones, 92% appearing once. The chain carries TRBV7-9 and TRBJ1-4; D is unresolved. The source is a human donor who received an intestinal transplant. The specimen comprised unstimulated CD4+ T cells sorted from spleen or lymph node cells, sampled before intestinal transplant. The CDR3 spells CASSLRGEKLFF. The CDR3 DNA follows: TGTGCCAGCAGCTTACGGGGTGAAAAACTGTTTTTT.